This TCR beta chain was profiled in a study of PD-L1 blockade in urothelial cancer. Turning to the study itself: The patients had undergone anywhere from 0 to 3 prior chemotherapy regimens.

Trimming stripped 0 bases from V and 6 bases from J, with 12 bases between. The CDR3 has 14 amino acids. The germline V gene encodes CDR1 MGHRA and CDR2 YSYEKL. Generated by immunoSEQ multiplex PCR, the TCRdb table keeps only in-frame clones and is missing some. The table includes 75,000 to 90,000 clones, 82% detected once. J is TRBJ2-7 and V is TRBV4-1; D uncertain. Sample: PBMCs, taken around atezolizumab (anti-PD-L1) treatment. This clonotype was sampled from a man between 65 and 85 years old with urothelial cancer. The CDR3 sequence: CASSQDYRVSEQYF. The CDR3 DNA is TGCGCCAGCAGCCAAGATTATCGGGTTAGCGAGCAGTACTTC.